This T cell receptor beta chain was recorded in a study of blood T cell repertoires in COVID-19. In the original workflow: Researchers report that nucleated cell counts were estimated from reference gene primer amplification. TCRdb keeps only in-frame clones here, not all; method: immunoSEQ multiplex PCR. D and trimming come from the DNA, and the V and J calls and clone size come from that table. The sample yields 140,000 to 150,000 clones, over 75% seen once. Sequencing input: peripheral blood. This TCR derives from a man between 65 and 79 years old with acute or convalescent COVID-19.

The CDR3 loop is CASRVGTSGEYNEQFF. In DNA form, the CDR3 reads TGTGCCAGCAGGGTTGGGACTAGCGGAGAATACAATGAGCAGTTCTTC. The J gene is TRBJ2-1, the V gene TRBV28; the match to TRBD2 covers 11 bases. V shed 6 bases and J 4 bases; nucleotides not matched to a gene: 8. The CDR3 length is 16 residues. CDR1 MDHEN and CDR2 SYDVKM come from the germline V gene.